The entry below describes one TCR beta chain. These data belong to a study of CD8 T cells in Susac syndrome. The CDR3 loop spans 18 amino acids. Germline V lookup: CDR1 SGHTS, CDR2 YDEGEE. After removal of 2 bases from V and 2 bases from J, the junction contained 11 bases not matched to a gene. With random hexamers, reverse transcription was performed on about 0.45 to 1 ug of RNA. Amplification of TCR beta CDR3 used immunoSEQ multiplex PCR across 54 Vbeta and 13 Jbeta. TCRdb re-analysed the immunoSEQ multiplex PCR reads in MiXCR, keeping a single row per CDR3 protein. The sample carries a few hundred thousand distinct CDR3 sequences, about 89% recorded once.

This chain connects TRBV5-8 to TRBJ2-7; TRBD2 aligns across 12 bases. Sequenced sample: CD8+ T cells from PBMCs. This clonotype was obtained from a human donor with multiple sclerosis. The CDR3 region is CASSLLTSGGPVTYEQYF. The CDR3 bases are TGTGCCAGCAGCTTACTGACTAGCGGGGGCCCCGTCACCTACGAGCAGTACTTC.